The rows below give T cell receptor beta chains drawn from one sample of a study of shared clonotypes between healthy human individuals. The assay was immunoSEQ multiplex PCR, and TCRdb's table has in-frame clones only and misses some. The sample carries about 2.4 million clones, approximately 90% recorded once. Sequenced sample: naive CD4+ T cells sorted from blood. Every receptor here comes from a man between 18 and 29 years old in good health. CDR3s include the opening cysteine and the closing phenylalanine or tryptophan.

j_call v_call cdr3_aa
TRBJ2-1 TRBV7-9 CASSFSGQIYEQFF
TRBJ2-6 TRBV19 CASSKYREAPGANVLTF
TRBJ2-5 TRBV4-1 CASSQVWLGQETQYF
TRBJ2-2 TRBV5-1 CASSVGRVPGELFF
TRBJ2-5 TRBV4-3 CASSQDFGSGRAGETQYF
TRBJ1-4 TRBV5-1 CASSPGSSTNEKLFF
TRBJ2-7 TRBV28 CASSFSGTSGGIEQYF
- TRBV6-5 CASSPPQGHEQYF
TRBJ1-2 TRBV9 CASSVEGTAPYGYTF
TRBJ2-3 TRBV9 CASSVDAGSWADTQYF
TRBJ2-7 TRBV5-1 CASSLRSSGSSSYEQYF
TRBJ2-3 TRBV5-6 CASSLTTGRATDTQYF
TRBJ1-1 TRBV15 CATTQNMNTEAFF
TRBJ2-1 TRBV4-1 CASSQDETSGIYNEQFF
TRBJ1-4 TRBV19 CASSIGSRGRSGNEKLFF
TRBJ2-7 TRBV2 CASGNGRGYEQYF
TRBJ2-5 TRBV10-3 CAARDSQETQYF
TRBJ2-7 TRBV7-9 CASSLGLAGVYEQYF
TRBJ2-5 TRBV4-1 CASSQAASRGETQYF
TRBJ2-3 TRBV19 CASSNPASEYTDTQYF
TRBJ1-4 TRBV11-2 CASSLLEGWPNEKLFF
TRBJ2-5 TRBV20-1 CSAQGKETQYF
TRBJ2-3 TRBV11-3 CASSIGGGTDTQYF
TRBJ2-5 TRBV21-1 CASSKRQGPKETQYF
TRBJ1-2 TRBV7-9 CASRTLQGNYGYTF
TRBJ1-1 TRBV2 CASKQGNTEAFF
TRBJ2-3 TRBV7-9 CASSPQTGGTTDTQYF
TRBJ2-3 TRBV7-6 CASSLAAGVTDTQYF
TRBJ2-1 TRBV6-6 CASSPTRLAGGNEQFF
TRBJ1-5 TRBV2 CASSQQELNQPQHF
TRBJ1-1 TRBV19 CASSLGEGTEAFF
TRBJ2-7 TRBV19 CASSERGLAVGEQYF
TRBJ2-1 TRBV30 CAWRKPSSNEQFF
TRBJ2-1 TRBV10-3 CAIRATSGRASEQFF
TRBJ1-1 TRBV7-2 CASSFTGTEAFF
TRBJ1-6 TRBV30 CAWSPGQGWNSPLHF
TRBJ2-7 TRBV10-3 CAISDLLLGEQYF
TRBJ1-2 TRBV6-5 CASSSLGGYGYTF
TRBJ1-6 TRBV5-1 CASATGENSPLHF
TRBJ1-5 TRBV5-5 CASSLDPGNQPQHF
TRBJ2-2 TRBV10-2 CASSDPPAKGHGELFF
TRBJ1-3 TRBV18 CASSPGAGGNTIYF
TRBJ2-7 TRBV9 CASSVGRDGYEQYF
TRBJ2-7 TRBV29-1 CSVAEVQGVQYF
TRBJ1-5 TRBV19 CASSIRYQPQHF
TRBJ2-3 TRBV30 CAWSGTDTQYF
TRBJ2-7 TRBV27 CASSWTGYEQYF
TRBJ1-1 TRBV5-8 CASSVIGRGNTEAFF
TRBJ1-2 TRBV6-6 CASSDRGGNYGYTF
TRBJ2-3 TRBV6-5 CASRGSGAHTDTQYF
TRBJ2-3 TRBV5-8 CASSLDRGRLTDTQYF
TRBJ1-1 TRBV6-5 CASSERGVTEAFF
TRBJ1-4 TRBV6-6 CASSFSRGALREKLFF
TRBJ1-1 TRBV19 CASIKTGATEAFF
TRBJ1-5 TRBV19 CASSIVDRPPQHF